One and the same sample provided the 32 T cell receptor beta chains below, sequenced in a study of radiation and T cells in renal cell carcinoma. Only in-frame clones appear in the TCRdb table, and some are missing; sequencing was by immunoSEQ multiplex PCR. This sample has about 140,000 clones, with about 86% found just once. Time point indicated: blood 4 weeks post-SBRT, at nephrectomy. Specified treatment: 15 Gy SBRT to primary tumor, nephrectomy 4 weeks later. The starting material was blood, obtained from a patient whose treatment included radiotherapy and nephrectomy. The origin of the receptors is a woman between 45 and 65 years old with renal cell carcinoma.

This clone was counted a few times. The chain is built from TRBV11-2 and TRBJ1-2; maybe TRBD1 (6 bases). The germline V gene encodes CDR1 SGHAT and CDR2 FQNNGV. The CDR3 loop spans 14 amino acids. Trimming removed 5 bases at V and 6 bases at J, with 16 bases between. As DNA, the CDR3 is TGTGCCAGCAGCATAGGGACAATCGGGGATGGCTACACCTTC. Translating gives CASSIGTIGDGYTF.

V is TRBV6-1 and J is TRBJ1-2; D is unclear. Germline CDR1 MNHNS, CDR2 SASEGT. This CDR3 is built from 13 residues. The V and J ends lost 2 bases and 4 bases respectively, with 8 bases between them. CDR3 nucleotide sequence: TGTGCCAGCAGTGAACGGTGGGCCTATGGCTACACCTTC. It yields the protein CASSERWAYGYTF.

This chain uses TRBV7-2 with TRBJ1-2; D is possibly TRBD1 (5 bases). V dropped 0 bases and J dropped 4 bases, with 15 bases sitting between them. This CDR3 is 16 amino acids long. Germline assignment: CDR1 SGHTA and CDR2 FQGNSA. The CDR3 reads CASSLALGVRSYGYTF. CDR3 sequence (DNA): TGTGCCAGCAGCTTAGCGTTGGGGGTCCGGAGCTATGGCTACACCTTC. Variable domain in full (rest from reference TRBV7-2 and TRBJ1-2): GAGVSQSPSNKVTEKGKDVELRCDPISGHTALYWYRQSLGQGLEFLIYFQGNSAPDKSGLPSDRFSAERTGGSVSTLTIQRTQQEDSAVYLCASSLALGVRSYGYTFGSGTRLTVV.

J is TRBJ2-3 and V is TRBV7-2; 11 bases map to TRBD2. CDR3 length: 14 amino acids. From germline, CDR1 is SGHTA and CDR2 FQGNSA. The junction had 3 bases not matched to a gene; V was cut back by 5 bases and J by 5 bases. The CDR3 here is CASSLLAGVDTQYF. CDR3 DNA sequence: TGTGCCAGCAGCCTACTAGCGGGGGTAGATACGCAGTATTTT.

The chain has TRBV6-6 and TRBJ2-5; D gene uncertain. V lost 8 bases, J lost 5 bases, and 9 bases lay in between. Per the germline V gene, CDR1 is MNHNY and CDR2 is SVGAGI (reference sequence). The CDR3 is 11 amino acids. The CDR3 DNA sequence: TGTGCCAGCTCCCCGGAGGAGACCCAGTACTTC. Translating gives CASSPEETQYF.

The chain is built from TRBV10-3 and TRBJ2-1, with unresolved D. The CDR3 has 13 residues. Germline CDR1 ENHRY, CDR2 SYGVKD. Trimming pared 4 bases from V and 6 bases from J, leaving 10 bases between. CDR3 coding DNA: TGTGCCATCAGTGTAAGTTCTGGCAATGAGCAGTTCTTC. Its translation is CAISVSSGNEQFF.

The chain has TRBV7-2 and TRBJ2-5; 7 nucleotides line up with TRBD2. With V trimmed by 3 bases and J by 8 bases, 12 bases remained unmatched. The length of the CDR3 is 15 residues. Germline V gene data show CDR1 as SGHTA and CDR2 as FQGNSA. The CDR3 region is CASSFRSREFGTQYF. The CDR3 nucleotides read TGTGCCAGCAGCTTTAGATCGCGGGAGTTCGGTACCCAGTACTTC. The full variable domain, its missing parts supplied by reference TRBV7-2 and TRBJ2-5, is GAGVSQSPSNKVTEKGKDVELRCDPISGHTALYWYRQSLGQGLEFLIYFQGNSAPDKSGLPSDRFSAERTGGSVSTLTIQRTQQEDSAVYLCASSFRSREFGTQYFGPGTRLLVL.

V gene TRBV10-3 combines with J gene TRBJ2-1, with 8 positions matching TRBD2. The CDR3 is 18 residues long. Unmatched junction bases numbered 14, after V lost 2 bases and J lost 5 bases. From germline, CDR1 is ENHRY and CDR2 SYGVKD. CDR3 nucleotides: TGTGCCATCAGTGAGCCTCACACCCGCACTAGCGGACACAATGAGCAGTTCTTC. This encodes CAISEPHTRTSGHNEQFF.

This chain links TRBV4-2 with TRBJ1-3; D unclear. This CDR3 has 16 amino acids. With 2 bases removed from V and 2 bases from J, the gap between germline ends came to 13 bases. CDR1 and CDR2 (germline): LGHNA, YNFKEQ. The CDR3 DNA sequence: TGTGCCAGCAGCCAAAGAGGCGCAAGTACTGGAAACACCATATATTTT. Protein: CASSQRGASTGNTIYF.

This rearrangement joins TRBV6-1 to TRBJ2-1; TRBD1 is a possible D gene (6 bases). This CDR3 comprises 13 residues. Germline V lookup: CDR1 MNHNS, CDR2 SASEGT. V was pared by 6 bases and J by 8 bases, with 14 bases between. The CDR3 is CASSPSGVDEQFF. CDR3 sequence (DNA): TGTGCCAGCAGCCCATCAGGGGTGGATGAGCAGTTCTTC.

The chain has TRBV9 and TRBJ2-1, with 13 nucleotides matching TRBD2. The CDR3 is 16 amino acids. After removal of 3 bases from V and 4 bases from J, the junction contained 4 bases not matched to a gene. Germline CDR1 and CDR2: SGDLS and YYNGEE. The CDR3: CASSGTSGGAYNEQFF. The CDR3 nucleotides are TGTGCCAGCAGCGGTACTAGCGGGGGGGCATACAATGAGCAGTTCTTC.

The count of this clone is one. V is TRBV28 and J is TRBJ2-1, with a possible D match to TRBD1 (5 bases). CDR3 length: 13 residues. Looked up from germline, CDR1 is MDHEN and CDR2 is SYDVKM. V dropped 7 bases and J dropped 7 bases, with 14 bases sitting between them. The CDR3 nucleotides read TGTGCCAGCATCACTCGGGCAGGGAATGAGCAGTTCTTC. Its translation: CASITRAGNEQFF.

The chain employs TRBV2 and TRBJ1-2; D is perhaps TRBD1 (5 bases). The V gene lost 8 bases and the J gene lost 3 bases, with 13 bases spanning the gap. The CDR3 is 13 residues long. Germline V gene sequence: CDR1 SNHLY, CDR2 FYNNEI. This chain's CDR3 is CASSRGRDYGYTF. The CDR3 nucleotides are TGTGCCAGCTCGAGGGGCAGGGACTATGGCTACACCTTC. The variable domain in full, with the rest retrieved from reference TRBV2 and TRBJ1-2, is EPEVTQTPSHQVTQMGQEVILRCVPISNHLYFYWYRQILGQKVEFLVSFYNNEISEKSEIFDDQFSVERPDGSNFTLKIRSTKLEDSAMYFCASSRGRDYGYTFGSGTRLTVV.

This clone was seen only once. The CDR3 DNA follows: TGCGCCAGCAGCGGGCAGGTTTCCTACAATGAGCAGTTCTTC. It is translated as CASSGQVSYNEQFF. This chain joins TRBV10-1 and TRBJ2-1; D unresolved. This CDR3 is 14 amino acids long. V was clipped by 6 bases and J by 1 base, with 10 bases between them. The germline CDR1 and CDR2 sequences are WNHNN and SYGVQD (reference sequence).

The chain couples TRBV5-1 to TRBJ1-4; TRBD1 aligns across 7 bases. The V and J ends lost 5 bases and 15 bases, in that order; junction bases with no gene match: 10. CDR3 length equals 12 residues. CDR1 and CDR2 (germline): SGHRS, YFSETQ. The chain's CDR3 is CASRQSGQPLFF. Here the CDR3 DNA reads TGCGCCAGCAGGCAATCGGGACAGCCTTTGTTTTTT.

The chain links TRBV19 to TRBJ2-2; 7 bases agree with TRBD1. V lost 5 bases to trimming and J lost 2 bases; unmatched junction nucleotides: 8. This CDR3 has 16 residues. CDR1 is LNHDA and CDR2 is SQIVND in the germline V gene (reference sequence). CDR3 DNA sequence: TGTGCCAGTAGTCTTAGACAGGGCGGCAACACCGGGGAGCTGTTTTTT. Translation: CASSLRQGGNTGELFF.

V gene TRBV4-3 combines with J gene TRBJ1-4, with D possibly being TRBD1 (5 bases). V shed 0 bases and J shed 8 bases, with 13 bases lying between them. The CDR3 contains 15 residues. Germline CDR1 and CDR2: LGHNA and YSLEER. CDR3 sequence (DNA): TGCGCCAGCAGCCAAGAGAAACGGGGCCCCGAAAAACTGTTTTTT. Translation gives CASSQEKRGPEKLFF.

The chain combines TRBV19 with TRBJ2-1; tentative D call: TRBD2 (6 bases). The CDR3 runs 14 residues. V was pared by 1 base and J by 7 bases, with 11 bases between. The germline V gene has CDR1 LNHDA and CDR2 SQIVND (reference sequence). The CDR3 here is CASSIGLASNEQFF. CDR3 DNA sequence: TGTGCCAGTAGTATAGGCCTAGCGTCGAATGAGCAGTTCTTC.

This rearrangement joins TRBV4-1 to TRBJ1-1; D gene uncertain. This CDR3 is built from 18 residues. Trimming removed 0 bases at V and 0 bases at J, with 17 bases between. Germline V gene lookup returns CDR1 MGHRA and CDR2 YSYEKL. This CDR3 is CASSQDQGYADMNTEAFF. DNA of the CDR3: TGCGCCAGCAGCCAAGATCAAGGGTACGCAGACATGAACACTGAAGCTTTCTTT.

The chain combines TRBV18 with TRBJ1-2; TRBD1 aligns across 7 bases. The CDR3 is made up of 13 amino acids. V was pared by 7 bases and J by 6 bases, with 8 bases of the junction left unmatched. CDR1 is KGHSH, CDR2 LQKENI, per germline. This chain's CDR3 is CASYQTGPDGYTF. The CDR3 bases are TGTGCCAGCTACCAGACAGGGCCAGATGGCTACACCTTC.

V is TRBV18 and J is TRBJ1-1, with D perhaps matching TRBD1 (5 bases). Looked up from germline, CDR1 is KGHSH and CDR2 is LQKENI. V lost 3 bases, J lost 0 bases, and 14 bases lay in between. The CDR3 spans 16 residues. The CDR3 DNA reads TGTGCCAGCTCACCTCCGGGACGGCCTTTGAACACTGAAGCTTTCTTT. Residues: CASSPPGRPLNTEAFF.

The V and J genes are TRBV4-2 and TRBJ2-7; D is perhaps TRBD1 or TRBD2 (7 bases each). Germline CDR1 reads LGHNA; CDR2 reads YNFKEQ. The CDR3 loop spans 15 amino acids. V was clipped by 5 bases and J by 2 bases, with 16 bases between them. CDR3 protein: CASSTGAGEAYEQYF. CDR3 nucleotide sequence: TGTGCCAGCAGCACAGGGGCGGGAGAAGCCTACGAGCAGTACTTC.

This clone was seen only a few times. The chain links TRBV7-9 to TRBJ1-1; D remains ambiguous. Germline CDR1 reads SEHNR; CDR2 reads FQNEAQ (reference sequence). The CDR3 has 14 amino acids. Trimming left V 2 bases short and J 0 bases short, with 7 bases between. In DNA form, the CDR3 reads TGTGCCAGCAGCTTACCGGGGTTGAACACTGAAGCTTTCTTT. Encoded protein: CASSLPGLNTEAFF.

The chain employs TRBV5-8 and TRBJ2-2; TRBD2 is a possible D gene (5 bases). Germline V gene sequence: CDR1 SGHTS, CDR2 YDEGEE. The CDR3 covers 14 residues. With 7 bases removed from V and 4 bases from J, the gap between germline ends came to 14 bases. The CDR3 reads CASERYRGTGELFF. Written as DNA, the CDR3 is TGTGCCAGCGAGCGGTATCGGGGCACCGGGGAGCTGTTTTTT.

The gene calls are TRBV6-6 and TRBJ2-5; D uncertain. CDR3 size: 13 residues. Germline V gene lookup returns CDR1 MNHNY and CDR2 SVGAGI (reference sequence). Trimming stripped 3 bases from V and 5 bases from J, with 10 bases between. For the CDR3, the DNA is TGTGCCAGCAGTTATGGCGAGAGGGAGACCCAGTACTTC. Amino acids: CASSYGERETQYF.

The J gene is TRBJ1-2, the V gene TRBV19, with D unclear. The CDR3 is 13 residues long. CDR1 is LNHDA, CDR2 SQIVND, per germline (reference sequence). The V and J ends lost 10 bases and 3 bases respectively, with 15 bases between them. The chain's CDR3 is CATSLGRDYGYTF. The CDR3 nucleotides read TGTGCCACCAGCTTAGGGAGGGACTATGGCTACACCTTC. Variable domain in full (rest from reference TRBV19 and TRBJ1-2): DGGITQSPKYLFRKEGQNVTLSCEQNLNHDAMYWYRQDPGQGLRLIYYSQIVNDFQKGDIAEGYSVSREKKESFPLTVTSAQKNPTAFYLCATSLGRDYGYTFGSGTRLTVV.

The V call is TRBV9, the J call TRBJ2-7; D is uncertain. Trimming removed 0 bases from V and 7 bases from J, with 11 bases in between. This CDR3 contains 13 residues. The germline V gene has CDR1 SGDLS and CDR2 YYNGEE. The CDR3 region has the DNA TGTGCCAGCAGCGTAGAAAACAGCGAAGAGCAGTACTTC. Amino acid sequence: CASSVENSEEQYF.

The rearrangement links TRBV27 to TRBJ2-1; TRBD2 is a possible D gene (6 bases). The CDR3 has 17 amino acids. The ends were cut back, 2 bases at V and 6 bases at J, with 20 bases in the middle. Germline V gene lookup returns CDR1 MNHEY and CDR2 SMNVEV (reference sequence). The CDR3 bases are TGTGCCAGCAGTTTACCCGGAGGGATGCGGTCGGTCAATGAGCAGTTCTTC. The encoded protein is CASSLPGGMRSVNEQFF.

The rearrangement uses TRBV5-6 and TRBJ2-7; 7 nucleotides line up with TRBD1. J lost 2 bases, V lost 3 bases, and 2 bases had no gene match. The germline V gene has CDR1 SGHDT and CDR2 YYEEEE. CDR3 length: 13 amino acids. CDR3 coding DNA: TGTGCCAGCAGCTCCGGGACAGCCTACGAGCAGTACTTC. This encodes CASSSGTAYEQYF.

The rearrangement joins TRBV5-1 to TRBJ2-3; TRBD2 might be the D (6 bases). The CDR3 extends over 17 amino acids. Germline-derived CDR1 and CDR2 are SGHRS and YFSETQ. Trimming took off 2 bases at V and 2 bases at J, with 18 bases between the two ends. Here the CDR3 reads CASSFQPGLFNTDTQYF. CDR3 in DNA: TGCGCCAGCAGCTTTCAGCCGGGACTCTTTAACACAGATACGCAGTATTTT.

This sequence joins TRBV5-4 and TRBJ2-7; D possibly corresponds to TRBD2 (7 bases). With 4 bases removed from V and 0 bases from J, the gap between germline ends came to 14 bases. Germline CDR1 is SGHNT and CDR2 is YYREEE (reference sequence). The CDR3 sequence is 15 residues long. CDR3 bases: TGTGCCAGCAGCCGAGGGGGGGGCTACTCCTACGAGCAGTACTTC. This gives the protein CASSRGGGYSYEQYF.

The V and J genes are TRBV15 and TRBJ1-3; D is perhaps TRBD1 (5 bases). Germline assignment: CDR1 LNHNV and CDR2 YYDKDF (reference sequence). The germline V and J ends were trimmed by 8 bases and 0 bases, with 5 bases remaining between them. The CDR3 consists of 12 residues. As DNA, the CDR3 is TGTGCCACCCAGGGCTCTGGAAACACCATATATTTT. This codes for CATQGSGNTIYF. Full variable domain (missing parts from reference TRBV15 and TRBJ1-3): DAMVIQNPRYQVTQFGKPVTLSCSQTLNHNVMYWYQQKSSQAPKLLFHYYDKDFNNEADTPDNFQSRRPNTSFCFLDIRSPGLGDTAMYLCATQGSGNTIYFGEGSWLTVV.